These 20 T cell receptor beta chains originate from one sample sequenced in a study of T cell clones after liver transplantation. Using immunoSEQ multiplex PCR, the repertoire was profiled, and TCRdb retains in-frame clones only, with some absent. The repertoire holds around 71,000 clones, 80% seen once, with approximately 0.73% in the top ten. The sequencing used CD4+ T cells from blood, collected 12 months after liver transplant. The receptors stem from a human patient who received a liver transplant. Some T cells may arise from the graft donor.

CDR3 sequence reads: CASSYSGQGYEQYF. CDR3 coding DNA: TGTGCCAGCAGCTATTCCGGACAGGGTTACGAGCAGTACTTC. The V and J genes are TRBV7-2 and TRBJ2-7; 8 bases fit TRBD1. CDR3 length: 14 amino acids. CDR1 and CDR2 from the germline V gene are SGHTA and FQGNSA. V was pared by 4 bases and J by 4 bases, with 6 bases of the junction left unmatched.

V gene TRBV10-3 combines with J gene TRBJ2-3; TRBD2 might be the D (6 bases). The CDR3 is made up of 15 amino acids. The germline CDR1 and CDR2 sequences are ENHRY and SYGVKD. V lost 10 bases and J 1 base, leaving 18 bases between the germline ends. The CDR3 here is CASDTGGSGTDTQYF. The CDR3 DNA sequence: TGTGCCAGCGATACCGGAGGGTCGGGCACAGATACGCAGTATTTT.

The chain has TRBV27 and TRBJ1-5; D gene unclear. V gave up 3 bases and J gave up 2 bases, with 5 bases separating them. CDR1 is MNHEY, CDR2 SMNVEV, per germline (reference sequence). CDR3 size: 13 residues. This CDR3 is CASSFRGNQPQHF. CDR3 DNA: TGTGCCAGCAGTTTTCGGGGCAATCAGCCCCAGCATTTT.

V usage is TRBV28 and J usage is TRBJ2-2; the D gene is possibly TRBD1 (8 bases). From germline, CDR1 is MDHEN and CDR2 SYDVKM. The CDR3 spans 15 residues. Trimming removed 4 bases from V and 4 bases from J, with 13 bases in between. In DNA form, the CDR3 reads TGTGCCAGCAGTTCCGGGGGGACAGGCACCGGGGAGCTGTTTTTT. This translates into CASSSGGTGTGELFF.

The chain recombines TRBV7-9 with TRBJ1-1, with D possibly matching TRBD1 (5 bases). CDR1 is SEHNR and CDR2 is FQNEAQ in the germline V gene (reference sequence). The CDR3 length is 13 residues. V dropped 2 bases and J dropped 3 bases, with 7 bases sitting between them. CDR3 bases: TGTGCCAGCAGCTTAATGGGGGACACTGAAGCTTTCTTT. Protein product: CASSLMGDTEAFF.

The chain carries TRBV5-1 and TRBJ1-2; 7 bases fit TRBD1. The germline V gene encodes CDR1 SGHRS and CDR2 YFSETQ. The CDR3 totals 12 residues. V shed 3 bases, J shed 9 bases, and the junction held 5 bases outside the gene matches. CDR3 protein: CASSYDRVSYTF. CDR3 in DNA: TGCGCCAGCAGCTACGACAGGGTTAGCTACACCTTC.

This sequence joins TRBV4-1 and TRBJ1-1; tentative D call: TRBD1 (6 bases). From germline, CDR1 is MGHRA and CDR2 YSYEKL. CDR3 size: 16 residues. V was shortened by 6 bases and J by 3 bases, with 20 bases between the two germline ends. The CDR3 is CASRLQGFKMDTEAFF. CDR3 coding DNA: TGCGCCAGCAGGCTACAGGGTTTTAAAATGGACACTGAAGCTTTCTTT.

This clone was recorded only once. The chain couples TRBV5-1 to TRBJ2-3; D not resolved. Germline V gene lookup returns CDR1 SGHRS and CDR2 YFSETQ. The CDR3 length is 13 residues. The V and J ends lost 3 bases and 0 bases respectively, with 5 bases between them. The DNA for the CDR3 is TGCGCCAGCAGCTCAGACAGCACAGATACGCAGTATTTT. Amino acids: CASSSDSTDTQYF.

The CDR3 reads CASSPEGAFNYEQYF. The CDR3, as DNA: TGTGCCAGCAGTCCAGAAGGGGCATTTAACTACGAGCAGTACTTC. V is TRBV28 and J is TRBJ2-7, with a tentative D call TRBD1 (5 bases). The germline V and J ends were trimmed by 5 bases and 3 bases, with 17 bases remaining between them. The CDR3 is 15 residues long. In germline, CDR1 is MDHEN, CDR2 SYDVKM.

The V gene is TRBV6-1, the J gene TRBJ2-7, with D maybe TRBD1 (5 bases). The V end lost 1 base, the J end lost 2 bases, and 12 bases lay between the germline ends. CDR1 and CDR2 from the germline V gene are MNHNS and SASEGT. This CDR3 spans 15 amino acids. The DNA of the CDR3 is TGTGCCAGCAGTGAAGGACAGCGACGTACCTACGAGCAGTACTTC. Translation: CASSEGQRRTYEQYF.

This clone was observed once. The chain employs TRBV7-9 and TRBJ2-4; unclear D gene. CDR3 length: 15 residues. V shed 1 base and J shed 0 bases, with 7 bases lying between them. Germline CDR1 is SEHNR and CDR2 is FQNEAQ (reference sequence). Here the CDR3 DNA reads TGTGCCAGCAGCTTAGACAGTTTAGCCAAAAACATTCAGTACTTC. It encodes CASSLDSLAKNIQYF.

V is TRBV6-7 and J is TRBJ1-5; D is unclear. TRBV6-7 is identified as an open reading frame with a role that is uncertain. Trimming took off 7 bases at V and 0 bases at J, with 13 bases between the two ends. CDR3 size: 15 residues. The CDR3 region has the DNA TGTGCCAGCACGGTCCGGGATGCTAGCAATCAGCCCCAGCATTTT. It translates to CASTVRDASNQPQHF.

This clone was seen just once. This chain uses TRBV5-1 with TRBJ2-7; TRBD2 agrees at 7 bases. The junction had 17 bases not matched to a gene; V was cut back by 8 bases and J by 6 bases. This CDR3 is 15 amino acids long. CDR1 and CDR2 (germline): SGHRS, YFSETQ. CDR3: CASQAALSGKGEQYF. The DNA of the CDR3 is TGCGCCAGTCAAGCAGCGCTGAGCGGGAAAGGCGAGCAGTACTTC.

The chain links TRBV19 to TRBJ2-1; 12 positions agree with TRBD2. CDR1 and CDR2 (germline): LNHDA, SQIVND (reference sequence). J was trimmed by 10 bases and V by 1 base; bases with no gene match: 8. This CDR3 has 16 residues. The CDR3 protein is CASSIVASGRGREQFF. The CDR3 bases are TGTGCCAGTAGTATAGTGGCTAGCGGGAGGGGAAGGGAGCAGTTCTTC.

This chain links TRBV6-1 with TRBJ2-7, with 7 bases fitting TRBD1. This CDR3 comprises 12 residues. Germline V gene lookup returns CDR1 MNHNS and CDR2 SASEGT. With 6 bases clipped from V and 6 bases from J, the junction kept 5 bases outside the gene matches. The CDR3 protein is CASRFSGGEQYF. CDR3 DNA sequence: TGTGCCAGCAGATTTTCAGGGGGCGAGCAGTACTTC.

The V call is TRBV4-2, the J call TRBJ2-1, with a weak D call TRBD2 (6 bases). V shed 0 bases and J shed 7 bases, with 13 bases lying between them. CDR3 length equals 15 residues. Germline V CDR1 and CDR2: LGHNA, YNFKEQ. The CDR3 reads CASSQEGGAGNEQFF. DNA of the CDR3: TGTGCCAGCAGCCAAGAAGGCGGGGCTGGGAATGAGCAGTTCTTC.

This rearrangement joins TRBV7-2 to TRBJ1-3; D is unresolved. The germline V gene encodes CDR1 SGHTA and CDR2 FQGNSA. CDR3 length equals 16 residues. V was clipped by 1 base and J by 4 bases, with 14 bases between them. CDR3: CASSLGPGRTGNTIYF. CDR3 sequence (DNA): TGTGCCAGCAGCTTAGGACCGGGAAGGACCGGAAACACCATATATTTT.

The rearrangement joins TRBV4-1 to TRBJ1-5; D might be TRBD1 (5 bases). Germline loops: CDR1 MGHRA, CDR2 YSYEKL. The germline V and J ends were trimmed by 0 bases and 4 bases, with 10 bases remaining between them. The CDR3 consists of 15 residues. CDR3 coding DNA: TGCGCCAGCAGCCAAGATCTTTGGGGGAATCAGCCCCAGCATTTT. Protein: CASSQDLWGNQPQHF.

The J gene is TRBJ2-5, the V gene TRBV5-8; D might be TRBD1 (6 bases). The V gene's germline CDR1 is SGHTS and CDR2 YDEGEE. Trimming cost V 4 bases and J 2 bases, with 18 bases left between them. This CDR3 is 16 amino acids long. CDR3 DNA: TGTGCCAGCAGCGCCGGACAGCCGAAATTTCAAGAGACCCAGTACTTC. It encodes CASSAGQPKFQETQYF.

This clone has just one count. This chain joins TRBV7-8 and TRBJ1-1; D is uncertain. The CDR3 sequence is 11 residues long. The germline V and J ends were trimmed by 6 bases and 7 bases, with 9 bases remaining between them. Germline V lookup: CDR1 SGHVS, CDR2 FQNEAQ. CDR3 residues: CASSAGGEAFF. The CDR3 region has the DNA TGTGCCAGCAGTGCCGGTGGTGAAGCTTTCTTT. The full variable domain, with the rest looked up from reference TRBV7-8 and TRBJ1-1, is GAGVSQSPRYKVAKRGQDVALRCDPISGHVSLFWYQQALGQGPEFLTYFQNEAQLDKSGLPSDRFFAERPEGSVSTLKIQRTQQEDSAVYLCASSAGGEAFFGQGTRLTVV.